The following is a T cell receptor (beta chain) sequence with its context. This record belongs to a study of brain T cells in children with intractable seizures. Assay: immunoSEQ multiplex PCR; the TCRdb copy retains only in-frame clones and omits some. The sample lists under 150,000 clones; 94% were seen once. The material sequenced was peripheral blood, taken at surgery. The origin of this receptor is a boy under two years old with hemimegalencephaly and intractable seizures.

The DNA for the CDR3 is TGTGCCAGCAGCCCCGGGACCGAAGGCACCGGGGAGCTGTTTTTT. The encoded protein is CASSPGTEGTGELFF. The chain employs TRBV4-2 and TRBJ2-2; possibly TRBD1 or TRBD2 for D (5 bases each). There are 15 residues in the CDR3. Germline-derived CDR1 and CDR2 are LGHNA and YNFKEQ. The germline V and J ends were trimmed by 4 bases and 4 bases, with 13 bases remaining between them.